The TCR beta chain described here comes from a study of blood T cells in healthy people across ages. As for the study in general: About one barcoded beta molecule per two T cells was the capture yield of template switching.

About this clonotype: Its target is unknown.

Then a second PCR, running roughly 7 to 11 cycles, was carried out with a sample-barcoded 5' primer and a J-beta primer mix. TCRdb used MiXCR to reprocess the 5' RACE reads, holding one entry per CDR3 protein. The table records some 730,000 distinct CDR3 sequences, 20% to 25% of them present only once. Study outcomes and limitations: Estimated diversity, derived from one million T cells, was regarded as an underestimate.

The CDR3 sequence is 15 residues long. Germline CDR1 SNHLY, CDR2 FYNNEI. V was shortened by 0 bases and J by 3 bases, with 9 bases between the two germline ends. This clonotype was obtained from a man between 65 and 85 years old in good health. The chain couples TRBV2 to TRBJ2-1; a weak D match, TRBD2 (5 bases). The sample taken for sequencing was blood. The CDR3 bases are TGTGCCAGCAGTGAAGCGGCCGGGAACTACAATGAGCAGTTCTTC. Its translation: CASSEAAGNYNEQFF.